A single T cell receptor (beta chain) is shown here with its context. Study processing details: Estimation of nucleated cell counts was performed using reference gene primer amplification. Clones were sequenced by immunoSEQ multiplex PCR, and TCRdb holds only the in-frame ones, with some missing. D and trimming were read from the DNA, whereas the V and J calls and clone size are those reported in that table. There are around 270,000 clones in the sample; over 80% occur only once, and 1.5% lies in the top ten. The data stem from a study of blood T cell repertoires in COVID-19. Study at large: In each case, the material was cDNA or gDNA derived from T cells, B-cell-depleted T cells, or PBMCs.

The TCR sequence derives from a woman aged 40 to 55 who had recovered from COVID-19. Sample: peripheral blood.

Here the CDR3 DNA reads TGTGCCAGCAGCGTAGTTCCAGCGGGGAATGAGCAGTTCTTC. Amino acids: CASSVVPAGNEQFF. The genes are TRBV9 and TRBJ2-1, with 7 bases fitting TRBD2. Per germline, CDR1 SGDLS and CDR2 YYNGEE. The junction had 4 bases not matched to a gene; V was cut back by 0 bases and J by 7 bases. The CDR3 is 14 amino acids.